Listed below are T cell receptor beta chains from one sample, sequenced in a study of breast tumors, draining lymph nodes, adjacent tissues. TCRdb re-called the multiplex PCR reads with MiXCR, one entry per CDR3 protein. The table includes fewer than 200,000 distinct CDR3 sequences, roughly a third detected once. Sequenced sample: axillary lymph node tissue. These receptor sequences come from a female donor with breast cancer. Some clones in this sample may be carry-over from other donors' samples. CDR3s include the opening cysteine and the closing phenylalanine or tryptophan. D genes are given only for firm matches. Some rows have no size entry. The others give once, few or many, or a class for an expanded clone.

cdr3_nt: TGTGCTAGGCTTCATGGGGAGACCCAGTACTTC
cdr3_aa: CARLHGETQYF
v_call: TRBV7-6
clone_size: -
d_call: -
j_call: TRBJ2-5

cdr3_nt: TGTGCCAGCAGCTTAGCGCGGGGGGGCTATGGCTACACCTTC
cdr3_aa: CASSLARGGYGYTF
v_call: TRBV7-9
clone_size: many
d_call: -
j_call: TRBJ1-2

cdr3_nt: TGCAGCGTTGTGAGCGGGAGATCCCTCGAGCAGTACTTC
cdr3_aa: CSVVSGRSLEQYF
v_call: TRBV29-1
clone_size: -
d_call: TRBD2
j_call: TRBJ2-7

cdr3_nt: TGTGCCAGCAGTGAATTGAACAGCCTAATGTCGCTCTTT
cdr3_aa: CASSELNSLMSLF
v_call: TRBV2
clone_size: few
d_call: -
j_call: TRBJ1-1

cdr3_nt: TGCAGTGCAAAGGACAGGGCGGGCTACACCTTC
cdr3_aa: CSAKDRAGYTF
v_call: TRBV20-1
clone_size: many
d_call: TRBD1
j_call: TRBJ1-2

cdr3_nt: TGTGCCAGTAGTCTAGGAGTTGCAACTAATGAAAAACTGTTTTTT
cdr3_aa: CASSLGVATNEKLFF
v_call: TRBV19
clone_size: many
d_call: -
j_call: TRBJ1-4

cdr3_nt: TGTGCCATCAGACAGCTGAACACTGAAGCTTTCTTT
cdr3_aa: CAIRQLNTEAFF
v_call: TRBV10-3
clone_size: -
d_call: -
j_call: TRBJ1-1

cdr3_nt: TGTGCCAGCAGCTTTCGTTCCAACGAGCAGTACTTC
cdr3_aa: CASSFRSNEQYF
v_call: TRBV7-8
clone_size: many
d_call: -
j_call: TRBJ2-7

cdr3_nt: TGTGCCAGCGGCCCCTCGGGGGGGGGCTACACCTTC
cdr3_aa: CASGPSGGGYTF
v_call: TRBV12-3/TRBV12-4
clone_size: few
d_call: -
j_call: TRBJ1-2

cdr3_nt: TGTGCTAGTGGTTTGGGCGGGACAGTAAGATGGAATACGCAGTATTTT
cdr3_aa: CASGLGGTVRWNTQYF
v_call: TRBV12-5
clone_size: many
d_call: -
j_call: TRBJ2-3

cdr3_nt: TGTGCCACCGCTCCGGGACTAGCGGGATACACCATATATTTT
cdr3_aa: CATAPGLAGYTIYF
v_call: TRBV2
clone_size: -
d_call: -
j_call: TRBJ1-3

cdr3_nt: TGTGCCAGCAGCCCGCGGGACGGCTTAGGCGAGCAGTACTTC
cdr3_aa: CASSPRDGLGEQYF
v_call: TRBV9
clone_size: many
d_call: -
j_call: TRBJ2-7

cdr3_nt: TGTGCCAGTAGTACATTAGCGGGAGGCACGTACGAGCAGTACTTC
cdr3_aa: CASSTLAGGTYEQYF
v_call: TRBV19
clone_size: many
d_call: TRBD2
j_call: TRBJ2-7

cdr3_nt: TGCAGCGTTCTCAACCAATACACCGGGGAGCTGTTTTTT
cdr3_aa: CSVLNQYTGELFF
v_call: TRBV29-1
clone_size: many
d_call: -
j_call: TRBJ2-2

cdr3_nt: TGTGCCAGCAGCCCCGACAGGGTCCGGGGACAGCCCCAGCATTTT
cdr3_aa: CASSPDRVRGQPQHF
v_call: TRBV27
clone_size: few
d_call: TRBD1
j_call: TRBJ1-5

cdr3_nt: TGTGCCAGCAGAAACCCGGGACTAGCGGGTCCCACCGGGGAGCTGTTTTTT
cdr3_aa: CASRNPGLAGPTGELFF
v_call: TRBV12-3/TRBV12-4
clone_size: -
d_call: TRBD2
j_call: TRBJ2-2

cdr3_nt: TGTGCCAGCAGCTTTAGCAGGGGGAACAATGAGCAGTTCTTC
cdr3_aa: CASSFSRGNNEQFF
v_call: TRBV7-2
clone_size: many
d_call: TRBD1
j_call: TRBJ2-1

cdr3_nt: TGTGCCAGCTCCCCCGACAGGGGGTGGAATTCACCCCTCCACTTT
cdr3_aa: CASSPDRGWNSPLHF
v_call: TRBV6-1
clone_size: many
d_call: TRBD1
j_call: TRBJ1-6

cdr3_nt: TGTGCCAGCAGTGAAGGACAGGAAGGAGGGGAGCTGTTTTTT
cdr3_aa: CASSEGQEGGELFF
v_call: TRBV2
clone_size: -
d_call: -
j_call: TRBJ2-2

cdr3_nt: TGTGCCAGCAGCCCCGCGAGGGCCCAAGAGACCCAGCACTTC
cdr3_aa: CASSPARAQETQHF
v_call: TRBV6-1
clone_size: few
d_call: -
j_call: TRBJ2-5

cdr3_nt: TGTGCCAGCAGTCTAATGACAGGACTAGCGGGGACCTACGAGCAGTACTTC
cdr3_aa: CASSLMTGLAGTYEQYF
v_call: TRBV12-3/TRBV12-4
clone_size: -
d_call: TRBD2
j_call: TRBJ2-7

cdr3_nt: TGCAGCGTTGACAGGGATAAACTCACAGATACGCAGTATTTT
cdr3_aa: CSVDRDKLTDTQYF
v_call: TRBV29-1
clone_size: many
d_call: -
j_call: TRBJ2-3

cdr3_nt: TGTGCCAGCAGACCGGGGGCGGGGGTCTACATTCAGTACTTC
cdr3_aa: CASRPGAGVYIQYF
v_call: TRBV2
clone_size: -
d_call: -
j_call: TRBJ2-4

cdr3_nt: TGTGCCACCAGCAGTTCAATTCCTTCGCGCGGGGACAATGAGCAGTTCTTC
cdr3_aa: CATSSSIPSRGDNEQFF
v_call: TRBV15
clone_size: many
d_call: -
j_call: TRBJ2-1

cdr3_nt: TGCGCCAGCAGCCAAGTATTTGCGGGAGGAAACCAAGAGACCCAGTACTTC
cdr3_aa: CASSQVFAGGNQETQYF
v_call: TRBV4-1
clone_size: many
d_call: TRBD2
j_call: TRBJ2-5

cdr3_nt: TGTGCCAGTAGTAGGGTGGGGGGGATCCCTAGGGATGAGCAGTTCTTC
cdr3_aa: CASSRVGGIPRDEQFF
v_call: TRBV19
clone_size: -
d_call: TRBD2
j_call: TRBJ2-1

cdr3_nt: TGTGCCAGCAGCTTGGGACAGGGAGGGAGTGAGCCCCAGCATTTT
cdr3_aa: CASSLGQGGSEPQHF
v_call: TRBV7-9
clone_size: many
d_call: TRBD1
j_call: TRBJ1-5

cdr3_nt: TGTGCCAGCAGCTCACAGGGGGCCCTCCTCTCTGGAAACACCATATATTTT
cdr3_aa: CASSSQGALLSGNTIYF
v_call: TRBV12-3/TRBV12-4
clone_size: many
d_call: TRBD1
j_call: TRBJ1-3

cdr3_nt: TGTGCCAGCCGCTGGACGGAGACCTATGGCTACACCTTC
cdr3_aa: CASRWTETYGYTF
v_call: TRBV5-6
clone_size: once
d_call: -
j_call: TRBJ1-2

cdr3_nt: TGCAGTGCCCCCGGAAGGGGACAGGGACCAGATACGCAGTATTTT
cdr3_aa: CSAPGRGQGPDTQYF
v_call: TRBV20-1
clone_size: many
d_call: TRBD1
j_call: TRBJ2-3

cdr3_nt: -
cdr3_aa: CASSREGVQSPLHFGANVLTF
v_call: TRBV7-9
clone_size: -
d_call: -
j_call: TRBJ2-6

cdr3_nt: TGTGCCAGCAGCTTAAGGAAACCGGATACGCAGTATTTT
cdr3_aa: CASSLRKPDTQYF
v_call: TRBV5-5
clone_size: many
d_call: -
j_call: TRBJ2-3

cdr3_nt: TGTGCCAGCAGCGTAGTAGAGGCGGGGATAGCTAACTATGGCTACACCTTC
cdr3_aa: CASSVVEAGIANYGYTF
v_call: TRBV9
clone_size: many
d_call: -
j_call: TRBJ1-2

cdr3_nt: TGTGCCAGCAGTATAGATAGCAACCGGAACGAGCATTTT
cdr3_aa: CASSIDSNRNEHF
v_call: TRBV19
clone_size: -
d_call: -
j_call: TRBJ1-5

cdr3_nt: TGTGCCAGCACCTCTTTCGGGGTCCCGACCGGGGAGCTGTTTTTT
cdr3_aa: CASTSFGVPTGELFF
v_call: TRBV7-9
clone_size: many
d_call: -
j_call: TRBJ2-2

cdr3_nt: TGTGCCAGCAGTTTCGGCGGGCGGGGGGGCCGAGAGACCCAGTACTTC
cdr3_aa: CASSFGGRGGRETQYF
v_call: TRBV12-3/TRBV12-4
clone_size: few
d_call: TRBD2
j_call: TRBJ2-5

cdr3_nt: TGTGCCAGCAGCCCGTCGGGGTCTGAAGCTTTCTTT
cdr3_aa: CASSPSGSEAFF
v_call: TRBV7-8
clone_size: -
d_call: -
j_call: TRBJ1-1

cdr3_nt: TGTGCCAGCAGCCCGCCTTTTAATGAAAAACTGTTTTTT
cdr3_aa: CASSPPFNEKLFF
v_call: TRBV5-5
clone_size: many
d_call: -
j_call: TRBJ1-4

cdr3_nt: TGTGCCAGCAGTCAGGGACCAGGCTATGGCTACACCTTC
cdr3_aa: CASSQGPGYGYTF
v_call: TRBV12-3/TRBV12-4
clone_size: many
d_call: -
j_call: TRBJ1-2

cdr3_nt: TGTGCCAGTGAAAAGCGGGAGGGCCTCTATGAGCAGTTCTTC
cdr3_aa: CASEKREGLYEQFF
v_call: TRBV19
clone_size: many
d_call: TRBD2
j_call: TRBJ2-1

cdr3_nt: TGTGCCAGCTCACTAATCGGGACAGAGAATAATTCACCCCTCCACTTT
cdr3_aa: CASSLIGTENNSPLHF
v_call: TRBV18
clone_size: many
d_call: TRBD1
j_call: TRBJ1-6

cdr3_nt: TGTGCCAGCTCACCGGGGCGGGTACGCACAGATACGCAGTATTTT
cdr3_aa: CASSPGRVRTDTQYF
v_call: TRBV18
clone_size: -
d_call: -
j_call: TRBJ2-3

cdr3_nt: TGTGCCAGCAGCTTAGCGCAGCGGAACACCGGGGAGCTGTTTTTT
cdr3_aa: CASSLAQRNTGELFF
v_call: TRBV7-2
clone_size: many
d_call: -
j_call: TRBJ2-2

cdr3_nt: TGTGCCAGCAGCTCCGGCGTTGAAAAACTGTTTTTT
cdr3_aa: CASSSGVEKLFF
v_call: TRBV28
clone_size: few
d_call: -
j_call: TRBJ1-4

cdr3_nt: TGTGCCAGCAGCTTAGGACAGTACGAGCAGTACTTC
cdr3_aa: CASSLGQYEQYF
v_call: TRBV13
clone_size: many
d_call: -
j_call: TRBJ2-7

cdr3_nt: TGTGCCAGCAGATGGGAGGGGCAGACCCAGTACTTC
cdr3_aa: CASRWEGQTQYF
v_call: TRBV2
clone_size: -
d_call: TRBD2
j_call: TRBJ2-5

cdr3_nt: TGTGCCAGCAGTCCCAAGTCCGGGAGCGAAGAGACCCAGTACTTC
cdr3_aa: CASSPKSGSEETQYF
v_call: TRBV12-3/TRBV12-4
clone_size: many
d_call: -
j_call: TRBJ2-5

cdr3_nt: TGCAGCGTTCGGACGGAAGGACACGAGCAGTACTTC
cdr3_aa: CSVRTEGHEQYF
v_call: TRBV29-1
clone_size: many
d_call: -
j_call: TRBJ2-7

cdr3_nt: TGTGCCAGTAGTAGGGAGGTCCCGAGCTCCTACAATGAGCAGTTCTTC
cdr3_aa: CASSREVPSSYNEQFF
v_call: TRBV19
clone_size: many
d_call: -
j_call: TRBJ2-1

cdr3_nt: TGTGCCAAGGGGACAGATTACACCGGGGAGCTGTTTTTT
cdr3_aa: CAKGTDYTGELFF
v_call: TRBV24-1
clone_size: -
d_call: TRBD1
j_call: TRBJ2-2

cdr3_nt: TGTGCCAGTAGTTCCACAACTAGCGGGAGAACGAATGAGCAGTTCTTC
cdr3_aa: CASSSTTSGRTNEQFF
v_call: TRBV19
clone_size: -
d_call: TRBD2
j_call: TRBJ2-1

cdr3_nt: TGTGCCAGCAGTTATGCAGGCGATACGCAGTATTTT
cdr3_aa: CASSYAGDTQYF
v_call: TRBV6-2/TRBV6-3
clone_size: many
d_call: -
j_call: TRBJ2-3